Each of the 18 T cell receptor beta chains below was sequenced from the same sample in a study of CD8 T cells in ankylosing spondylitis. Study-wide results and caveats: The study identified a TCR beta motif of several highly homologous variants that appeared characteristic of ankylosing spondylitis blood.

For these TCRs, the target antigens are not known. Via MiXCR, TCRdb re-called the 5' RACE reads, giving one row per CDR3 protein. The table has about 450,000 distinct CDR3 sequences, about 24% seen once. The sample consisted of blood, either unsorted or a sorted T cell fraction (not recorded which). All receptors derive from a male donor with ankylosing spondylitis.

The chain couples TRBV2 to TRBJ2-5; 9 bases map to TRBD2. This CDR3 contains 16 residues. V shed 4 bases, J shed 7 bases, and the junction held 13 bases outside the gene matches. In germline, CDR1 is SNHLY, CDR2 FYNNEI. CDR3 protein: CASSVSIGTSSGTQYF. CDR3 sequence (DNA): TGTGCCAGCAGTGTCAGTATTGGGACTAGCAGTGGGACCCAGTACTTC.

This chain uses TRBV24-1 with TRBJ2-3, with D possibly matching TRBD1 (6 bases). Germline CDR1 is KGHDR and CDR2 is SFDVKD. The CDR3 runs 15 residues. Deletions cut 7 bases from V and 0 bases from J, with 13 bases between. The CDR3 reads CATSRRTDSTDTQYF. The CDR3, as DNA: TGTGCCACCAGCCGAAGGACAGATAGCACAGATACGCAGTATTTT.

The gene calls are TRBV20-1 and TRBJ2-3; the D call may be TRBD1 or TRBD2 (5 bases each). V gave up 0 bases and J gave up 0 bases, with 10 bases separating them. From germline, CDR1 is DFQATT and CDR2 SNEGSKA (reference sequence). This CDR3 is built from 15 residues. CDR3 in DNA: TGCAGTGCTAGAGATTCGGGGCGGAGCACAGATACGCAGTATTTT. As protein: CSARDSGRSTDTQYF.

This clonotype occurred a few times. V and J are TRBV3-1 and TRBJ1-4; 7 bases align to TRBD1. Trimming removed 5 bases from V and 4 bases from J; junction bases left unmatched: 4. Germline values: CDR1 LGHDT, CDR2 YNNKEL (reference sequence). The CDR3 is 14 residues long. CDR3 protein: CASSFPGGNEKLFF. The CDR3 coding sequence is TGTGCCAGCAGCTTCCCAGGGGGTAATGAAAAACTGTTTTTT. Using reference TRBV3-1 and TRBJ1-4 for the parts outside the CDR3, the full variable domain is DTAVSQTPKYLVTQMGNDKSIKCEQNLGHDTMYWYKQDSKKFLKIMFSYNNKELIINETVPNRFSPKSPDKAHLNLHINSLELGDSAVYFCASSFPGGNEKLFFGSGTQLSVL.

A few counts support this clonotype. CDR3 protein: CSWGRETGELFF. CDR3 coding DNA: TGCAGTTGGGGGAGGGAGACCGGGGAGCTGTTTTTT. The chain uses TRBV20-1 and TRBJ2-2; 7 bases fit TRBD2. Losses at the gene ends were 8 bases for V and 5 bases for J; bases not matched to a gene: 5. This CDR3 is 12 amino acids long. Looked up from germline, CDR1 is DFQATT and CDR2 is SNEGSKA (reference sequence).

The chain is built from TRBV7-7 and TRBJ2-1; 10 positions match TRBD1. Trimming took 5 bases from V and 7 from J; bases not matched to a gene: 8. Germline V lookup: CDR1 SSHAT, CDR2 FNYEAQ (reference sequence). This CDR3 is 15 amino acids long. The CDR3 sequence is CASSPGTGVMNEQFF. CDR3 in DNA: TGTGCCAGCAGCCCCGGGACAGGGGTAATGAATGAGCAGTTCTTC.

The rearrangement links TRBV5-6 to TRBJ1-3; no firm D call. This CDR3 is 14 amino acids long. CDR1 and CDR2 from the germline V gene are SGHDT and YYEEEE. Trimming removed 4 bases at V and 0 bases at J, with 8 bases between. The CDR3 here is CASSRPASGNTIYF. The CDR3 DNA follows: TGTGCCAGCAGCCGGCCGGCCTCTGGAAACACCATATATTTT.

This clonotype was recorded a few times. The chain has TRBV9 and TRBJ1-1; 8 nucleotides match TRBD1. The V gene end was trimmed by 3 bases and the J gene end by 1 base; junction bases not matched to a gene: 2. The CDR3 loop spans 14 amino acids. Per the germline V gene, CDR1 is SGDLS and CDR2 is YYNGEE. The CDR3 coding sequence is TGTGCCAGCAGCGCGACAGGGGCGAACACTGAAGCTTTCTTT. It encodes CASSATGANTEAFF.

This clonotype appeared a few times. The genes are TRBV5-1 and TRBJ1-2; D gene unclear. Trimming left V 2 bases short and J 6 bases short, with 11 bases between. The CDR3 has 13 amino acids. Germline loops: CDR1 SGHRS, CDR2 YFSETQ. The CDR3 nucleotides are TGCGCCAGCAGCTTCAGTGTCGGGGATGGCTACACCTTC. As protein: CASSFSVGDGYTF.

This clonotype was seen a handful of times. The gene calls are TRBV20-1 and TRBJ2-1; either TRBD1 or TRBD2 may fit D (5 bases each). The CDR3 loop spans 14 amino acids. Germline V gives CDR1 DFQATT, CDR2 SNEGSKA (reference sequence). Trimming left V 3 bases short and J 7 bases short, with 16 bases between. CDR3 nucleotide sequence: TGCAGTGCTAGCCCTCGGGGCGTAGGGAATGAGCAGTTCTTC. Its protein is CSASPRGVGNEQFF.

The chain recombines TRBV20-1 with TRBJ2-5, with TRBD1 as a possible D gene (5 bases). Germline loops: CDR1 DFQATT, CDR2 SNEGSKA (reference sequence). CDR3 length: 14 amino acids. Trimming cost V 0 bases and J 2 bases, with 10 bases left between them. CDR3 DNA: TGCAGTGCTAGAGATCTTAAGGGGCAAGAGACCCAGTACTTC. This sequence encodes CSARDLKGQETQYF.

In its sample, this clonotype was seen a few times. This chain uses TRBV7-9 with TRBJ2-5; tentatively, D is TRBD1 or TRBD2 (5 bases each). Germline lookup yields CDR1 SEHNR and CDR2 FQNEAQ (reference sequence). The CDR3 runs to 14 residues. V lost 11 bases, J lost 5 bases, and 21 bases lay in between. CDR3 residues: CAGGGVFGTETQYF. CDR3 bases: TGTGCCGGGGGTGGGGTATTTGGTACGGAGACCCAGTACTTC. Full variable domain (rest looked up from reference TRBV7-9 and TRBJ2-5): DTGVSQNPRHKITKRGQNVTFRCDPISEHNRLYWYRQTLGQGPEFLTYFQNEAQLEKSRLLSDRFSAERPKGSFSTLEIQRTEQGDSAMYLCAGGGVFGTETQYFGPGTRLLVL.

There are a few counts of this clonotype. V gene TRBV27 combines with J gene TRBJ1-2; tentatively, D is TRBD1 (6 bases). Germline-derived CDR1 and CDR2 are MNHEY and SMNVEV (reference sequence). Trimming removed 8 bases from V and 2 bases from J, with 15 bases in between. The CDR3 totals 14 residues. DNA for the CDR3: TGTGCCAGCTCTCTCGGGGGGCCGAACTATGGCTACACCTTC. Translated, it gives CASSLGGPNYGYTF.

J is TRBJ2-3 and V is TRBV5-6; TRBD1 might be the D (6 bases). The CDR3 extends over 16 amino acids. Germline V CDR1 and CDR2: SGHDT, YYEEEE. V lost 0 bases and J 7 bases, leaving 18 bases between the germline ends. CDR3 nucleotides: TGTGCCAGCAGCTTGGCCGGGACAAGGGTCCCAAATACGCAGTATTTT. Translated, it gives CASSLAGTRVPNTQYF.

This chain connects TRBV20-1 to TRBJ2-5, with 7 bases aligning to TRBD1. CDR1 and CDR2 (germline): DFQATT, SNEGSKA (reference sequence). The CDR3 extends over 14 amino acids. With 5 bases clipped from V and 0 bases from J, the junction kept 6 bases outside the gene matches. The CDR3 loop reads CSALDRLYQETQYF. CDR3 nucleotide sequence: TGCAGTGCTCTGGACAGGCTGTACCAAGAGACCCAGTACTTC.

This clonotype was observed a few times. The V call is TRBV5-1, the J call TRBJ1-1, with D maybe TRBD1 (5 bases). The germline V gene has CDR1 SGHRS and CDR2 YFSETQ. V shed 5 bases and J shed 1 base, with 15 bases lying between them. This CDR3 has 15 amino acids. The CDR3 sequence: CASSFDGAENTEAFF. The DNA of the CDR3 is TGCGCCAGCAGTTTTGATGGGGCAGAGAACACTGAAGCTTTCTTT.

For the CDR3, the DNA is TGCAGCGTTGAAGATGGGACAGGGGGCGCAGAGACCCAGTACTTC. Translating gives CSVEDGTGGAETQYF. This rearrangement joins TRBV29-1 to TRBJ2-5; 12 bases map to TRBD1. The CDR3 extends over 15 amino acids. With V trimmed by 0 bases and J by 4 bases, 3 bases remained unmatched. From germline, CDR1 is SQVTM and CDR2 ANQGSEA.

The rearrangement links TRBV27 to TRBJ2-6; no clear D. Looked up from germline, CDR1 is MNHEY and CDR2 is SMNVEV (reference sequence). The CDR3 totals 16 residues. Trimming shortened V by 0 bases and J by 1 base, and 7 bases separated the two germline ends. The CDR3 loop reads CASSLSTPSGANVLTF. The CDR3 DNA sequence: TGTGCCAGCAGTTTATCGACACCTTCTGGGGCCAACGTCCTGACTTTC.